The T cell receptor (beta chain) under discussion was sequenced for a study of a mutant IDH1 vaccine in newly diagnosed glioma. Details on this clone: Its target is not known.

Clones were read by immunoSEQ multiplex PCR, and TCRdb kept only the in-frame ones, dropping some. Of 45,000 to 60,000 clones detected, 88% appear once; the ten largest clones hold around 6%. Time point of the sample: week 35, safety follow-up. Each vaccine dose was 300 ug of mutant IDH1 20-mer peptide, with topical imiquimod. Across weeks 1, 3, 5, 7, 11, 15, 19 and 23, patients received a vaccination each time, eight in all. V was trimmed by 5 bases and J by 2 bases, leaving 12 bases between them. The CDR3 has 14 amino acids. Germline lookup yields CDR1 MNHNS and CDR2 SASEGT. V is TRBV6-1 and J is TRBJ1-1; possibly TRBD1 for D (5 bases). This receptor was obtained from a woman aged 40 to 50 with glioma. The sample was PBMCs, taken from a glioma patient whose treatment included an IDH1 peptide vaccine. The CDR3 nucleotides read TGTGCCAGCAGTTTTCTGAGGACAAACACTGAAGCTTTCTTT. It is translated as CASSFLRTNTEAFF.